This T cell receptor beta chain was identified in a study of cytomegalovirus exposure and HLA in healthy donors. General study points: Testing in vitro showed a few CMV-associated chains specific for CMV antigens. Follow-up analysis later connected one missense variant in DCLRE1C with trimming of TCR beta V- and J-genes.

Germline V lookup: CDR1 SGHTA, CDR2 FQGTGA. The CDR3 length is 13 residues. V was clipped by 5 bases and J by 6 bases, with 13 bases between them. On this clone: As yet, its antigen is unknown.

60 Vbeta and 13 Jbeta primers were used in PCR. The assay was immunoSEQ multiplex PCR, and TCRdb's table has in-frame clones only and misses some. The table records about 98,000 clones, approximately 80% of them present only once. The sequenced material came from PBMCs. The sequence was obtained from a man aged 60-69 years in good health and CMV-seropositive. The V and J genes are TRBV7-3 and TRBJ1-1; D possibly corresponds to TRBD1 (6 bases). The CDR3 loop reads CASSQRGLPEAFF. The CDR3 DNA reads TGTGCCAGCAGCCAAAGGGGGTTGCCTGAAGCTTTCTTT.